The 7 T cell receptor beta chains below all came from one sample that was sequenced in a study of shared clonotypes between healthy human individuals. Sequenced by immunoSEQ multiplex PCR; TCRdb stores in-frame clones only, minus some. The sample holds hundreds of thousands of clones, roughly 97% seen once. Sequenced material: naive CD4+ T cells sorted from blood. Regarding subset: CD45RA+ positively selected. The origin of the receptors is a woman aged 25 to 45 in good health.

V usage is TRBV4-2 and J usage is TRBJ1-4; possible D gene TRBD1, 5 bases. V lost 4 bases, J lost 7 bases, and 16 bases lay in between. CDR3 size: 15 residues. Looked up from germline, CDR1 is LGHNA and CDR2 is YNFKEQ. CDR3 loop: CASSRSSGSGEKLFF. Written as DNA, the CDR3 is TGTGCCAGCAGCCGAAGTTCAGGGAGTGGTGAAAAACTGTTTTTT.

This clone came up a few times. This sequence joins TRBV15 and TRBJ1-5; a weak D match, TRBD1 (6 bases). CDR1 and CDR2 (germline): LNHNV, YYDKDF (reference sequence). The CDR3 has 13 residues. Deletions cut 1 base from V and 10 bases from J, with 11 bases between. The CDR3 protein is CATSRVTGRPQHF. CDR3 DNA sequence: TGTGCCACCAGCAGAGTGACAGGTAGACCCCAGCATTTT.

Points on this clone: Other DNA sequences within the sample encode an identical CDR3. The rearrangement links TRBV20-1 to TRBJ2-7; unclear D gene. Trimming removed 1 base at V and 4 bases at J, with 5 bases between. This CDR3 has 11 residues. Germline CDR1 DFQATT, CDR2 SNEGSKA (reference sequence). CDR3 in DNA: TGCAGTGCTAGAGGTGGATACGAGCAGTACTTC. Its protein is CSARGGYEQYF.

CDR3 nucleotides: TGTGCCAGCAGCCCCGGGACAGGGGGCTTGGGAGGGGAAAAACTGTTTTTT. It codes for CASSPGTGGLGGEKLFF. The chain combines TRBV2 with TRBJ1-4, with 12 bases fitting TRBD1. J was trimmed by 8 bases and V by 6 bases; bases with no gene match: 13. Germline V CDR1 and CDR2: SNHLY, FYNNEI. This CDR3 has 17 residues.

The chain carries TRBV18 and TRBJ2-1; perhaps TRBD2 as D (5 bases). This CDR3 spans 13 amino acids. Germline V gene lookup returns CDR1 KGHSH and CDR2 LQKENI. V gave up 3 bases and J gave up 9 bases, with 12 bases separating them. CDR3 residues: CASSPREKGEQFF. CDR3 coding DNA: TGTGCCAGCTCACCCCGGGAAAAGGGTGAGCAGTTCTTC.

The rearrangement uses TRBV18 and TRBJ1-6, with D possibly TRBD1 on 5 matching bases. This CDR3 spans 15 amino acids. V lost 4 bases and J lost 6, with 13 bases in between. CDR1 KGHSH and CDR2 LQKENI come from the germline V gene. DNA of the CDR3: TGTGCCAGCTCACTGTCAGGGACGATTAATTCACCCCTCCACTTT. Protein sequence: CASSLSGTINSPLHF.

The V call is TRBV28, the J call TRBJ2-7, with D uncertain. Trimming removed 6 bases at V and 8 bases at J, with 14 bases between. CDR1 and CDR2 (germline): MDHEN, SYDVKM. The CDR3 length is 12 residues. CDR3 sequence reads: CASSLDTLKQYF. The CDR3 DNA reads as TGTGCCAGCAGCCTAGATACGTTGAAGCAGTACTTC. The whole variable domain, filled in from reference TRBV28 and TRBJ2-7, reads DVKVTQSSRYLVKRTGEKVFLECVQDMDHENMFWYRQDPGLGLRLIYFSYDVKMKEKGDIPEGYSVSREKKERFSLILESASTNQTSMYLCASSLDTLKQYFGPGTRLTVT.